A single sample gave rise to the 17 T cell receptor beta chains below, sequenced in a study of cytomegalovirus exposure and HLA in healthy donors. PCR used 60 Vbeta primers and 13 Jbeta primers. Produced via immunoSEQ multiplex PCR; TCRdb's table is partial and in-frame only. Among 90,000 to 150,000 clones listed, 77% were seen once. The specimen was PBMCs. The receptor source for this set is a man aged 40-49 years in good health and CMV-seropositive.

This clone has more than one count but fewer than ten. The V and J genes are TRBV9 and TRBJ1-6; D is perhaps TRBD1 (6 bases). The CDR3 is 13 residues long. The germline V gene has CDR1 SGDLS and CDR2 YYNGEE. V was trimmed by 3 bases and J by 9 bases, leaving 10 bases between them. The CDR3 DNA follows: TGTGCCAGCAGCGATACAGGGATTTCACCCCTCCACTTT. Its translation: CASSDTGISPLHF.

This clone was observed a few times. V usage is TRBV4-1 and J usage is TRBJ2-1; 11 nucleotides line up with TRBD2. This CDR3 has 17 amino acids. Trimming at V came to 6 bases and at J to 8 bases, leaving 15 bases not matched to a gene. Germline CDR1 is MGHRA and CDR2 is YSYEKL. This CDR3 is CASRVGGLAGGSDEQFF. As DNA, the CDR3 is TGCGCCAGCAGGGTGGGAGGGCTAGCGGGGGGTAGCGATGAGCAGTTCTTC.

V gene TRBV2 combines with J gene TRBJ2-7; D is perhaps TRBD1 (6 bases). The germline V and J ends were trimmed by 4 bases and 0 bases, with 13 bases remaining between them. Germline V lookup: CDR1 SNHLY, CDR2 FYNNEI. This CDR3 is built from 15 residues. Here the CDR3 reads CASSAGHSLSYEQYF. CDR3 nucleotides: TGTGCCAGCAGTGCGGGACACTCGCTCTCCTACGAGCAGTACTTC.

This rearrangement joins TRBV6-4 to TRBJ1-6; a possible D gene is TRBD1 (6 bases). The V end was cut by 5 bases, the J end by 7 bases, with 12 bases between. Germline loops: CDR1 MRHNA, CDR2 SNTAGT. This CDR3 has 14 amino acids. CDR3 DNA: TGTGCCAGCAGTTTGGACAGCTCAAATTCACCCCTCCACTTT. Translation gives CASSLDSSNSPLHF.

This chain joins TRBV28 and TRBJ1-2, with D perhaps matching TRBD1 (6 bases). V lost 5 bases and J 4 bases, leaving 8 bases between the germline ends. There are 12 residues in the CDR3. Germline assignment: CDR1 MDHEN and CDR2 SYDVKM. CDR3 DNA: TGTGCCAGCAGTCGGGACACCTATGGCTACACCTTC. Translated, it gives CASSRDTYGYTF.

CDR3 bases: TGCGCCAGCAGCCGAACTAACGTTGACAGTACCTCCTACGAGCAGTACTTC. Protein sequence: CASSRTNVDSTSYEQYF. The rearrangement links TRBV4-1 to TRBJ2-7, with a possible D match to TRBD1 (5 bases). CDR1 is MGHRA and CDR2 is YSYEKL in the germline V gene. This CDR3 contains 17 residues. The V gene lost 4 bases and the J gene lost 0 bases, with 19 bases spanning the gap.

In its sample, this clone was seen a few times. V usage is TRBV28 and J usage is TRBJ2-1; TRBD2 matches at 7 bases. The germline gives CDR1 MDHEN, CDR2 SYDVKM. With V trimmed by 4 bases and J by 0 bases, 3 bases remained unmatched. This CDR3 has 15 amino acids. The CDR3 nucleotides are TGTGCCAGCAGTTCCGGGGGGAGCTCCTACAATGAGCAGTTCTTC. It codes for CASSSGGSSYNEQFF.

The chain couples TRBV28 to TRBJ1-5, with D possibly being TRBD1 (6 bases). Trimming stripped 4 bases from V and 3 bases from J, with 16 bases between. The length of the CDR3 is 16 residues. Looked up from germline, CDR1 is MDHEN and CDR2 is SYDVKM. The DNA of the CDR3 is TGTGCCAGCAGTTCGTCCTCAGGGGCTCCCAATCAGCCCCAGCATTTT. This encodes CASSSSSGAPNQPQHF.

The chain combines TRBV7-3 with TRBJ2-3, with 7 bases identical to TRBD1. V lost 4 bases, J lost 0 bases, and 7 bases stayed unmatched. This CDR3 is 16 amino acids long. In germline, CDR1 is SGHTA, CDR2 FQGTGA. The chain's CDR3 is CASSSTGTASTDTQYF. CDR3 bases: TGTGCCAGCAGCTCAACAGGGACAGCTAGCACAGATACGCAGTATTTT.

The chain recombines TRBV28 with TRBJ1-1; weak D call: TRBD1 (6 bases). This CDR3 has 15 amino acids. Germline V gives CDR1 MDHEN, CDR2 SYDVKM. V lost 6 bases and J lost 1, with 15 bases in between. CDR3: CASRSGPRGNTEAFF. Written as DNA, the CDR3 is TGTGCCAGCAGGTCCGGGCCCAGGGGGAACACTGAAGCTTTCTTT.

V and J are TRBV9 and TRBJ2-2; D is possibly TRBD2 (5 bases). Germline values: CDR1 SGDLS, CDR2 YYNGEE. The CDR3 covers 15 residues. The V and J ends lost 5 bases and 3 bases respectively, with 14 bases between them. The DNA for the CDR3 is TGTGCCAGCAGTCCCCGGGGAATACACACCGGGGAGCTGTTTTTT. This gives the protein CASSPRGIHTGELFF. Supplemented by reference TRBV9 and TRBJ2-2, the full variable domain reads DSGVTQTPKHLITATGQRVTLRCSPRSGDLSVYWYQQSLDQGLQFLIQYYNGEERAKGNILERFSAQQFPDLHSELNLSSLELGDSALYFCASSPRGIHTGELFFGEGSRLTVL.

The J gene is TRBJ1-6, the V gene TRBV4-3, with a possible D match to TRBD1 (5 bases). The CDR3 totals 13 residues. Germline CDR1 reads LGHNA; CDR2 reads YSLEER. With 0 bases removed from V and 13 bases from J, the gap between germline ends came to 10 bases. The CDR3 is CASSQDQGIPLHF. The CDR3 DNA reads TGCGCCAGCAGCCAAGATCAGGGTATTCCCCTCCACTTT.

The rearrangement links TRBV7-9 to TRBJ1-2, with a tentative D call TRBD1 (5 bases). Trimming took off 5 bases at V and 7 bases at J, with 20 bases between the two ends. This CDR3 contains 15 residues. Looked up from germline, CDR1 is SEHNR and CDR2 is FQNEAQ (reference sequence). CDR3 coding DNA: TGTGCCAGCAGCCTCGCCGGGGCGGAGGGCGGTGGCTACACCTTC. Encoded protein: CASSLAGAEGGGYTF.

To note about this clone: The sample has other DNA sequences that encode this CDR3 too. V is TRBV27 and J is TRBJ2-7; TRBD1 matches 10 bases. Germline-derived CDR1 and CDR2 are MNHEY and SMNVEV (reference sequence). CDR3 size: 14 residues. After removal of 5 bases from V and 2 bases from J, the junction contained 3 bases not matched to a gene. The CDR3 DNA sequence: TGTGCCAGCAGTCCGGGACAGGGGACCTACGAGCAGTACTTC. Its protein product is CASSPGQGTYEQYF.

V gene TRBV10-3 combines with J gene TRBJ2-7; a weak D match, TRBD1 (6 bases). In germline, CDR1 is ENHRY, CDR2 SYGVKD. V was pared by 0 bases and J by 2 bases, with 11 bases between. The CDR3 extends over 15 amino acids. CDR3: CAISESLDRTYEQYF. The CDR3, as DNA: TGTGCCATCAGTGAGTCCTTGGACAGAACCTACGAGCAGTACTTC.

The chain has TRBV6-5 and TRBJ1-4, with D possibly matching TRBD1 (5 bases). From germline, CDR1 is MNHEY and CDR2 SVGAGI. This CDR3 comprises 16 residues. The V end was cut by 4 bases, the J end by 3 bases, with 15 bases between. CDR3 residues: CASSSGGREANEKLFF. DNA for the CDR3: TGTGCCAGCAGTTCGGGGGGGAGGGAAGCTAATGAAAAACTGTTTTTT.

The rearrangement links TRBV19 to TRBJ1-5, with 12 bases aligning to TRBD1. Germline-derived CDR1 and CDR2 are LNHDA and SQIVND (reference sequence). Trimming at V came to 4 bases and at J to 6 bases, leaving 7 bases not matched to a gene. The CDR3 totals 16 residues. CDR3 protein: CASSRRDRGQVQPQHF. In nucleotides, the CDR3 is TGTGCCAGTAGTAGGCGGGACAGGGGGCAGGTTCAGCCCCAGCATTTT.